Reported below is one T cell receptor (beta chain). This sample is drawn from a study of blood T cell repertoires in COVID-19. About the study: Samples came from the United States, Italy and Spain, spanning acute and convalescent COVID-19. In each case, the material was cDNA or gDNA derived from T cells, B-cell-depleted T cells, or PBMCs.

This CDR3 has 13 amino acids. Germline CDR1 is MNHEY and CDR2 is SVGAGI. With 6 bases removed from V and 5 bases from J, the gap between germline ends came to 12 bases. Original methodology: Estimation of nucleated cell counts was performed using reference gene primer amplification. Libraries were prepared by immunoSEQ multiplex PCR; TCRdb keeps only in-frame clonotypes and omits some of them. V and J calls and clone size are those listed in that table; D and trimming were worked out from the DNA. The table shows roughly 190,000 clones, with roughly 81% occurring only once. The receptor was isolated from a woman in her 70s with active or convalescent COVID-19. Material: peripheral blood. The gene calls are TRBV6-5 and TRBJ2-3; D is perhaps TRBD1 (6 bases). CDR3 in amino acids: CASRLGAGDTQYF. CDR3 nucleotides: TGTGCCAGCAGGCTGGGGGCTGGAGATACGCAGTATTTT.